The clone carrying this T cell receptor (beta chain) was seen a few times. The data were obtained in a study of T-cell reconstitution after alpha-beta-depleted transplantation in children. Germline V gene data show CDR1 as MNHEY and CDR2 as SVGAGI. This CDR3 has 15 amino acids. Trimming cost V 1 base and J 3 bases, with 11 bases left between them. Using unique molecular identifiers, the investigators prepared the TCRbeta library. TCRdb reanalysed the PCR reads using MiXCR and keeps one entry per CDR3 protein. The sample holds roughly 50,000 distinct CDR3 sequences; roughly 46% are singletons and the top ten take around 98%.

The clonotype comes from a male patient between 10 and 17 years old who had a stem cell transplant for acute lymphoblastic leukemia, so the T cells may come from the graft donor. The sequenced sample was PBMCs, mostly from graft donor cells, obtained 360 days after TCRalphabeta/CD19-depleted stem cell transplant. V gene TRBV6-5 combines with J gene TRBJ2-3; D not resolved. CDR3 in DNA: TGTGCCAGCAGTTACTACAGAGGAGTAACAGATACGCAGTATTTT. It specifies CASSYYRGVTDTQYF.